Given below is one T cell receptor beta chain in context. The antigen is unknown. Healthy adults negative for HIV, lacking recent acute infections or vaccinations, served as donors. Every donor was a Caucasian adult from Nashville, Tennessee. This sample was included in a study of shared clonotypes between healthy human individuals. General observations from the study: Researchers sampled blood only, noting tissue repertoires likely differ.

CDR1 is ENHRY, CDR2 SYGVKD, per germline. V was clipped by 7 bases and J by 4 bases, with 16 bases between them. The CDR3 sequence is 14 residues long. Authors' methods: Junction-only immunoSEQ sequences carried no quality scores, so filtering differed. Only in-frame clones appear in the TCRdb table, and some are missing; sequencing was by immunoSEQ multiplex PCR. V and J calls and clone size are those listed in that table; D and trimming were worked out from the DNA. This table holds approximately 1,500,000 clones, around 98% found once. The sample consisted of naive CD4+ T cells sorted from blood. Described subset: CD45RA+ positively selected. The source is a man between 25 and 39 years old in good health. The chain is built from TRBV10-3 and TRBJ1-2; D gene uncertain. The CDR3 nucleotides are TGTGCCATCACCCCCCTGGCAGGAGGCTATGGCTACACCTTC. Protein sequence: CAITPLAGGYGYTF.